These 8 T cell receptor beta chains were all obtained from the same sample, sequenced in a study of graft-versus-host responses after intestinal transplantation. Produced via immunoSEQ multiplex PCR; TCRdb's table is partial and in-frame only. In the table there are approximately 54,000 clones, about 90% of which are singletons. The sample consisted of PBMCs, taken more than 650 days after intestinal transplant. The source of these receptors is a human patient who received an intestinal transplant, so some T cells may come from the graft donor.

The rearrangement links TRBV2 to TRBJ1-4; D possibly corresponds to TRBD1 (6 bases). The germline V gene has CDR1 SNHLY and CDR2 FYNNEI. The CDR3 consists of 14 residues. Trimming shortened V by 11 bases and J by 8 bases, and 21 bases separated the two germline ends. This chain's CDR3 is CAWREQGLWEKLFF. The CDR3 nucleotides read TGTGCCTGGCGGGAACAGGGATTATGGGAAAAACTGTTTTTT.

The V gene is TRBV4-1, the J gene TRBJ2-3; the D call may be TRBD1 or TRBD2 (6 bases each). CDR1 MGHRA and CDR2 YSYEKL come from the germline V gene. The CDR3 totals 19 residues. Trimming took off 0 bases at V and 2 bases at J, with 21 bases between the two ends. The CDR3 region has the DNA TGCGCCAGCAGCCAAGATAACGGGTGGAGGGCAGGGGCCACAGATACGCAGTATTTT. Residues: CASSQDNGWRAGATDTQYF.

The chain is built from TRBV19 and TRBJ1-5, with D unclear. Deletions cut 2 bases from V and 1 base from J, with 6 bases between. Germline V CDR1 and CDR2: LNHDA, SQIVND (reference sequence). CDR3 length: 14 amino acids. As DNA, the CDR3 is TGTGCCAGTAGTATACAGACAAGCAATCAGCCCCAGCATTTT. Its translation: CASSIQTSNQPQHF.

The V gene is TRBV29-1, the J gene TRBJ2-1; D not resolved. This CDR3 is 13 amino acids long. Germline CDR1 reads SQVTM; CDR2 reads ANQGSEA. V was clipped by 4 bases and J by 5 bases, with 12 bases between them. In DNA, the CDR3 is TGCAGCGTTGGCCTCGAAGAGAACAATGAGCAGTTCTTC. Its protein product is CSVGLEENNEQFF.

J is TRBJ1-1 and V is TRBV4-1; unclear D gene. Germline V gene sequence: CDR1 MGHRA, CDR2 YSYEKL. This CDR3 has 12 residues. V lost 9 bases, J lost 3 bases, and 11 bases lay in between. CDR3 bases: TGCGCCAGTGGTCTAATACACACTGAAGCTTTCTTT. This encodes CASGLIHTEAFF.

The chain recombines TRBV7-2 with TRBJ2-3; TRBD2 matches 13 bases. With V trimmed by 5 bases and J by 4 bases, 9 bases remained unmatched. CDR1 and CDR2 (germline): SGHTA, FQGNSA. This CDR3 spans 17 amino acids. DNA for the CDR3: TGTGCCAGCAGCAGGGGACTAGCGGGGACTGGGGCAGATACGCAGTATTTT. Protein product: CASSRGLAGTGADTQYF.

The chain combines TRBV5-1 with TRBJ2-1; 9 bases agree with TRBD2. CDR3 length: 15 residues. Trimming cost V 4 bases and J 4 bases; bases outside gene matches: 6. The V gene's germline CDR1 is SGHRS and CDR2 YFSETQ. Written as DNA, the CDR3 is TGCGCCAGCAGCGGCGGGGGGGCCGGTTACAATGAGCAGTTCTTC. As protein: CASSGGGAGYNEQFF.

The CDR3 here is CASSETQGVQPQHF. In DNA form, the CDR3 reads TGTGCCAGCAGTGAAACCCAGGGCGTTCAGCCCCAGCATTTT. V and J are TRBV6-1 and TRBJ1-5, with D tentatively TRBD1 (5 bases). Trimming removed 2 bases at V and 6 bases at J, with 11 bases between. The CDR3 extends over 14 amino acids. Germline V gene lookup returns CDR1 MNHNS and CDR2 SASEGT.